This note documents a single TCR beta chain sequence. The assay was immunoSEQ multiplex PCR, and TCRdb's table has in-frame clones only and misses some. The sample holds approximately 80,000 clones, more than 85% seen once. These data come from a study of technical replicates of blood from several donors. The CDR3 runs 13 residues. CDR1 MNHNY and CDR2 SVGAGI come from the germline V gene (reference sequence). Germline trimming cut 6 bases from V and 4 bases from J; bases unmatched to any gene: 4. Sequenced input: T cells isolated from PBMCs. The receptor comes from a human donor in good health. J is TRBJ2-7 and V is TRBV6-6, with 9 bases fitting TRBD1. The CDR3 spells CASRHRGQYEQYF. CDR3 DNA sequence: TGTGCCAGCAGGCACAGGGGGCAATACGAGCAGTACTTC.